This entry concerns a single TCR beta chain. In building TCR beta libraries, iRepertoire HTBI primers were used together with Arm-PCR of CDR3 regions. TCRdb used MiXCR to reprocess the multiplex PCR reads, holding one entry per CDR3 protein. This table holds around 460,000 distinct CDR3 sequences, around a fifth found once. The data are from a study of regulatory T cells in long-lasting Graves disease. V lost 5 bases, J lost 3 bases, and 16 bases lay in between. Germline V CDR1 and CDR2: SEHNR, FQNEAQ (reference sequence). This CDR3 region has 15 residues. The time point denotes: persistent/refractory GD, antithyroid drugs over 5 years with positive TRAb. PBMC RNA was the source of the TCR library. Collection of peripheral blood (nine milliliters) was done using EDTA tubes.

Sequenced material: peripheral blood mononuclear cells (PBMCs), taken when the disease was refractory, from a patient treated with antithyroid drugs. V is TRBV7-9 and J is TRBJ1-1; perhaps TRBD1 as D (6 bases). This sequence originates from a female donor with Graves disease. CDR3 sequence: CASSPLATGYTEAFF. As DNA, the CDR3 is TGTGCCAGCAGCCCCCTGGCTACAGGGTACACTGAAGCTTTCTTT.